This T cell receptor (beta chain) was recorded in a study of cytomegalovirus exposure and HLA in healthy donors. J lost 6 bases, V lost 4 bases, and 5 bases had no gene match. The CDR3 is 14 residues long. CDR1 PRHDT and CDR2 FYEKMQ come from the germline V gene (reference sequence). The sample holds a few counts of this clone. Antigen: not known. The study, taken as a whole, reports: Only CMV serostatus was available as immune exposure information. It was in a later analysis that TCR association rates were seen to vary by HLA locus, highest for DRB1 and lowest for HLA-C.

PCR employed 60 Vbeta and 13 Jbeta primers. Assay: immunoSEQ multiplex PCR; the TCRdb copy retains only in-frame clones and omits some. The sample lists about 120,000 clones, 70% to 85% seen once, with around 5.5% in the top ten. Sequenced sample: PBMCs. J is TRBJ1-5 and V is TRBV13; 8 nucleotides align to TRBD1. This TCR came from a man younger than 30 in good health and CMV-seropositive. The CDR3 here is CASSSGQGAQPQHF. The CDR3 DNA reads as TGTGCCAGCAGCTCCGGACAGGGCGCTCAGCCCCAGCATTTT.